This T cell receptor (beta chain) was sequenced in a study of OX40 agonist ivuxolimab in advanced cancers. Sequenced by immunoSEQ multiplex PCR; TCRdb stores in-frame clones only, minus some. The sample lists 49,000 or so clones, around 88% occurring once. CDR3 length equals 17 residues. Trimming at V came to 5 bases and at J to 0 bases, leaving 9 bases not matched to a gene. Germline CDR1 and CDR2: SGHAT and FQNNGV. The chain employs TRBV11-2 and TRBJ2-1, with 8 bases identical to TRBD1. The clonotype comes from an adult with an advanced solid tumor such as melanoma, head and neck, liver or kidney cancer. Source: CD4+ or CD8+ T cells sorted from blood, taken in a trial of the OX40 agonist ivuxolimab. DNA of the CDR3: TGTGCCAGCAGCGCCCGATCGACAGGGGACTCCTACAATGAGCAGTTCTTC. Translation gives CASSARSTGDSYNEQFF.